These 3 T cell receptor beta chains were all obtained from the same sample, sequenced in a study of response to subunit inactivated influenza vaccine. A single record per CDR3 protein comes from TCRdb applying MiXCR to the RT-PCR reads. The sample holds about 540,000 distinct CDR3 sequences, under 30% seen once. This same sample was also part of a study on T cells expressing NK-cell markers. This second study notes: In generating TCR beta cDNA, 5'RACE template switching with UMIs was used.

Here the sequenced sample was CD4+ T cells sorted from PBMCs, taken less than 13 days after vaccination. Source of these receptors: a man in his forties or fifties who received an inactivated influenza vaccine.

This clonotype was counted only a few times. This chain connects TRBV10-3 to TRBJ2-1, with 8 bases lining up with TRBD2. Germline V gives CDR1 ENHRY, CDR2 SYGVKD. Trimming at V came to 10 bases and at J to 6 bases, leaving 23 bases not matched to a gene. The CDR3 spans 18 residues. The CDR3 loop is CATERGSGSGGSFNEQFF. The CDR3 DNA is TGTGCCACGGAACGGGGGAGCGGGAGCGGGGGATCGTTCAATGAGCAGTTCTTC.

A few counts support this clonotype. The CDR3 DNA sequence: TGTGCCAGCAGTTTAGACTACGGTTACGAGCAGTACTTC. Its translation: CASSLDYGYEQYF. The chain recombines TRBV12-3 or TRBV12-4 with TRBJ2-7; D ambiguous. This CDR3 is built from 13 residues. The V and J ends lost 1 base and 4 bases respectively, with 8 bases between them.

The chain couples TRBV3-1 to TRBJ2-6; D gene ambiguous. This CDR3 spans 16 amino acids. Germline values: CDR1 LGHDT, CDR2 YNNKEL (reference sequence). Trimming shortened V by 1 base and J by 0 bases, and 7 bases separated the two germline ends. CDR3 nucleotide sequence: TGTGCCAGCAGCCAAGCTTCGATCTCTGGGGCCAACGTCCTGACTTTC. Translated: CASSQASISGANVLTF.